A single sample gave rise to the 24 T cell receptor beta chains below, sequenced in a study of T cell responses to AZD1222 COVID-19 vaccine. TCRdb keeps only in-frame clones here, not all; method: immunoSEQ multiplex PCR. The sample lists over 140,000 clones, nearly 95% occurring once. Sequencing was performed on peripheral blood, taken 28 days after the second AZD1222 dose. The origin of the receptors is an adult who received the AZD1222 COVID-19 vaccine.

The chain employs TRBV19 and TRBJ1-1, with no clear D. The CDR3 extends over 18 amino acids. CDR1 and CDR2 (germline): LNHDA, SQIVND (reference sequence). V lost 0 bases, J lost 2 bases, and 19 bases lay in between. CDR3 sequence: CASSIDGPENLFNTEAFF. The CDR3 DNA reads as TGTGCCAGTAGTATAGATGGGCCAGAGAACCTTTTCAACACTGAAGCTTTCTTT.

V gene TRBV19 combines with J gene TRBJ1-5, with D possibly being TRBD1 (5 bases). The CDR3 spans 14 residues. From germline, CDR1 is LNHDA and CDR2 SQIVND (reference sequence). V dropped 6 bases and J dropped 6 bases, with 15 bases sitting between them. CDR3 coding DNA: TGTGCCAGTAGCCCCATAGGAGGGGTTCAGCCCCAGCATTTT. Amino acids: CASSPIGGVQPQHF.

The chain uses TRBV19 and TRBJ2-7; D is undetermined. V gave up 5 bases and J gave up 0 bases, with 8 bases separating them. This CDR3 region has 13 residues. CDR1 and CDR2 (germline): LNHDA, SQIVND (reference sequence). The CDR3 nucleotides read TGTGCCAGTAGTGCCGGTTCCTCCTACGAGCAGTACTTC. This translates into CASSAGSSYEQYF. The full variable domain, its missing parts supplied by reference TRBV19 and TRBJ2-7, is DGGITQSPKYLFRKEGQNVTLSCEQNLNHDAMYWYRQDPGQGLRLIYYSQIVNDFQKGDIAEGYSVSREKKESFPLTVTSAQKNPTAFYLCASSAGSSYEQYFGPGTRLTVT.

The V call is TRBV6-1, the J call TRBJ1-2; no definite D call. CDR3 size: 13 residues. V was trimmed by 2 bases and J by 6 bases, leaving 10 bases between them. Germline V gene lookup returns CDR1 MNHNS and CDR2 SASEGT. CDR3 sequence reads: CASSELAVNGYTF. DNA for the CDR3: TGTGCCAGCAGTGAATTGGCAGTGAATGGCTACACCTTC.

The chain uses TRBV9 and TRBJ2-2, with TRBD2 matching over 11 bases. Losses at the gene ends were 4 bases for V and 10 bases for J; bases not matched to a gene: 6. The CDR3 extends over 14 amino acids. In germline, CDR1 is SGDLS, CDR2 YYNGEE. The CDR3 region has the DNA TGTGCCAGCAGCACAGGGACTAGCGGACCGGAGCTGTTTTTT. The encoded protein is CASSTGTSGPELFF.

The CDR3 bases are TGTGCCAGCAGCCGATCAGATGGACAGGGGTTCATCACAGATACGCAGTATTTT. Its protein is CASSRSDGQGFITDTQYF. V usage is TRBV4-2 and J usage is TRBJ2-3, with 9 bases fitting TRBD1. The V gene's germline CDR1 is LGHNA and CDR2 YNFKEQ. V was clipped by 4 bases and J by 2 bases; unmatched bases: 13. The CDR3 runs 18 residues.

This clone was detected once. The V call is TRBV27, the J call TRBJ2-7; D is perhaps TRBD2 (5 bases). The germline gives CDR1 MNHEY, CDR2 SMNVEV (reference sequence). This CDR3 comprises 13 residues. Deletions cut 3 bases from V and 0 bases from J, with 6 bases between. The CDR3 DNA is TGTGCCAGCAGTTTGACTAACTCCTACGAGCAGTACTTC. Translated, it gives CASSLTNSYEQYF.

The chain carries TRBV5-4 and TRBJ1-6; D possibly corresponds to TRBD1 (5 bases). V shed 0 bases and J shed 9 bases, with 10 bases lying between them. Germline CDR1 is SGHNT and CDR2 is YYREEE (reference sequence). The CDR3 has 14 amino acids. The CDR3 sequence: CASSLARQGSPLHF. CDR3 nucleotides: TGTGCCAGCAGCTTGGCAAGGCAGGGTTCACCCCTCCACTTT.

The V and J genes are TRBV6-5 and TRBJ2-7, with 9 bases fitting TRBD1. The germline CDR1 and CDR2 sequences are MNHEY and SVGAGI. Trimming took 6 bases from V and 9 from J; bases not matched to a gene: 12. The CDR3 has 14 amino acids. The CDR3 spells CASSPGQGSRGQYF. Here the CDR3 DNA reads TGTGCCAGCAGCCCGGGACAGGGTTCTAGGGGGCAGTACTTC.

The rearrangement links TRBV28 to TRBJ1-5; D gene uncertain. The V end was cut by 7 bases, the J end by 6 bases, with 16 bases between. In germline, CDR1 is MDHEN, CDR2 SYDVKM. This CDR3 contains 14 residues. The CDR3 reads CASKGGTSVQPQHF. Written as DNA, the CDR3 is TGTGCCAGCAAGGGCGGAACTAGCGTTCAGCCCCAGCATTTT.

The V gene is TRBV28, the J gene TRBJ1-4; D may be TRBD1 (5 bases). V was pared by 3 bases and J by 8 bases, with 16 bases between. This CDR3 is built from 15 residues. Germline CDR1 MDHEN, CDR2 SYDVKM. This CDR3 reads CASSFPGAGTEKLFF. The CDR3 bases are TGTGCCAGCAGTTTTCCTGGGGCAGGGACCGAAAAACTGTTTTTT.

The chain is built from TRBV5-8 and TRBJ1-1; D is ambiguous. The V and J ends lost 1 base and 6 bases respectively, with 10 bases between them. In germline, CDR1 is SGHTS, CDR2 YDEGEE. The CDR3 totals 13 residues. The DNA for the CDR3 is TGTGCCAGCAGCTTGCACGTTTCTTCTGAAGCTTTCTTT. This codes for CASSLHVSSEAFF.

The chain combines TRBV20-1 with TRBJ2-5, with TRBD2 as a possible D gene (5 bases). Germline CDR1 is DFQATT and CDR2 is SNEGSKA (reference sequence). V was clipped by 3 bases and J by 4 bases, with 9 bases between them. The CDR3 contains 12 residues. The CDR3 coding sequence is TGCAGTGCTAGTCGTGCGGGAGAGACCCAGTACTTC. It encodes CSASRAGETQYF.

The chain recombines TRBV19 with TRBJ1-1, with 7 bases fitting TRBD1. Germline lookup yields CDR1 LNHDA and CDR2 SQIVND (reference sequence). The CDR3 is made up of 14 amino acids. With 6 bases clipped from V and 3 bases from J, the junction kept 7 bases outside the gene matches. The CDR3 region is CASRRQGAYTEAFF. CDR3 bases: TGTGCCAGTAGACGACAGGGCGCCTACACTGAAGCTTTCTTT.

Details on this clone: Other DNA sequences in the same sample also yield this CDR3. The CDR3 here is CASSSEGAYGYTF. The DNA for the CDR3 is TGCGCCAGCAGCTCTGAGGGGGCGTATGGCTACACCTTC. The V call is TRBV5-1, the J call TRBJ1-2, with 7 bases lining up with TRBD1. V shed 3 bases and J 5 bases; nucleotides not matched to a gene: 4. Germline lookup yields CDR1 SGHRS and CDR2 YFSETQ. The length of the CDR3 is 13 residues.

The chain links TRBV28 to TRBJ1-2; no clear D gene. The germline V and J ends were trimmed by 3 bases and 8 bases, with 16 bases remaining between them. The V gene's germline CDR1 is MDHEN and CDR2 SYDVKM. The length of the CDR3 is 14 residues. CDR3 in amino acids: CASSLGIPVGGYTF. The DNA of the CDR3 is TGTGCCAGCAGTTTGGGAATTCCGGTCGGCGGCTACACCTTC.

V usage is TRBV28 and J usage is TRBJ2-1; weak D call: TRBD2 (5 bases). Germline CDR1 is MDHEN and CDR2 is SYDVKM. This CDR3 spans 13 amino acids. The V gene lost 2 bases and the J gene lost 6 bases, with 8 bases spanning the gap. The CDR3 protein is CASSLLLANEQFF. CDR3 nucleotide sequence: TGTGCCAGCAGTTTACTGCTAGCCAATGAGCAGTTCTTC.

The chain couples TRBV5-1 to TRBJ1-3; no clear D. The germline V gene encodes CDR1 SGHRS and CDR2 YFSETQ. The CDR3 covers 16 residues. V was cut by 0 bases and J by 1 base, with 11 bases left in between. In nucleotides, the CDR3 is TGCGCCAGCAGCTTGGAGCTGCCCGGGTCTGGAAACACCATATATTTT. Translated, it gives CASSLELPGSGNTIYF.

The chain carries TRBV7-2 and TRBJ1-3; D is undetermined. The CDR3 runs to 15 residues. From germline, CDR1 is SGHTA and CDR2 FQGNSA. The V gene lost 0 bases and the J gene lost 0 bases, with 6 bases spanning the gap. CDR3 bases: TGTGCCAGCAGCTTAGCAGGATTCTCTGGAAACACCATATATTTT. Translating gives CASSLAGFSGNTIYF.

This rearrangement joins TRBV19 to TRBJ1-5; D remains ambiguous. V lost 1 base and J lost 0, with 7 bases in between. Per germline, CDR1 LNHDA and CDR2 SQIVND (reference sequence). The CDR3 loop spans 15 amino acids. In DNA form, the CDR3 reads TGTGCCAGTAGTATAGTACGGGCTAGCAATCAGCCCCAGCATTTT. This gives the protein CASSIVRASNQPQHF.

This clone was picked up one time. CDR3 DNA: TGTGCCTGGAGTGTATCACGTAGAGGGTGGGACACTGAAGCTTTCTTT. Its protein is CAWSVSRRGWDTEAFF. The V call is TRBV30, the J call TRBJ1-1; D remains unclear. The germline CDR1 and CDR2 sequences are GTSNPN and SVGIG (reference sequence). The CDR3 sequence is 16 residues long. Trimming removed 0 bases from V and 3 bases from J, with 17 bases in between. The full variable domain, rest sourced from reference TRBV30 and TRBJ1-1, is SQTIHQWPATLVQPVGSPLSLECTVEGTSNPNLYWYRQAAGRGLQLLFYSVGIGQISSEVPQNLSASRPQDRQFILSSKKLLLSDSGFYLCAWSVSRRGWDTEAFFGQGTRLTVV.

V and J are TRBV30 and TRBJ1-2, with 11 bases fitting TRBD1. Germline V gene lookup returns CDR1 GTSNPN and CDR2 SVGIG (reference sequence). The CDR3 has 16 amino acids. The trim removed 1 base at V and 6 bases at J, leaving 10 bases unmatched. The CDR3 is CAWSAKGQGGWNGYTF. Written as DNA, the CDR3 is TGTGCCTGGAGTGCCAAGGGACAGGGGGGTTGGAATGGCTACACCTTC.

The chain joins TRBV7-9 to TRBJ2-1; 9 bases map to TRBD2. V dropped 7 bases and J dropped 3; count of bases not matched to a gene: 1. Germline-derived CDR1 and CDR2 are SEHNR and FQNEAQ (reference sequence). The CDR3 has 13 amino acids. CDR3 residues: CASTSGIYNEQFF. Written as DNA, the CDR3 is TGTGCCAGCACTAGCGGGATCTACAATGAGCAGTTCTTC.

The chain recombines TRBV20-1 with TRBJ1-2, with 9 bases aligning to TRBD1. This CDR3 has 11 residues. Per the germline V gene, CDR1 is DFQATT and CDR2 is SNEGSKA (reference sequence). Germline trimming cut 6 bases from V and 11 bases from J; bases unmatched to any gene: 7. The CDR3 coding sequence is TGCAGTGCCCTCGGGACAGGGTGGTACACCTTC. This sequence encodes CSALGTGWYTF.